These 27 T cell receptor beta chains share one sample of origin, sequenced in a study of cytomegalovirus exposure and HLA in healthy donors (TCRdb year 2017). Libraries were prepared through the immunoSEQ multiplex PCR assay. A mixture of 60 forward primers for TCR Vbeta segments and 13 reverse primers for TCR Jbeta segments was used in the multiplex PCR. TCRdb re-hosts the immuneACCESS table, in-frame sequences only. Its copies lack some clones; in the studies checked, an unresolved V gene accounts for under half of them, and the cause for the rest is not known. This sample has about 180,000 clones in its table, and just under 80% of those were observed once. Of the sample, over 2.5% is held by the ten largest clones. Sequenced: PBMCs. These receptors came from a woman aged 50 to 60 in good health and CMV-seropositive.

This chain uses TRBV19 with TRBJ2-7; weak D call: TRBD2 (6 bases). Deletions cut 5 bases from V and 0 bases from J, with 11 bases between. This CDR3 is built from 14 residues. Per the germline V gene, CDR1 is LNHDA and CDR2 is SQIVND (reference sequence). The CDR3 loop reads CASSGGILSYEQYF. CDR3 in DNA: TGTGCCAGTAGTGGAGGGATCCTCTCCTACGAGCAGTACTTC.

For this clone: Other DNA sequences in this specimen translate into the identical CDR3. The DNA of the CDR3 is TGCAGTGCTAGCAGCTCCTACGAGCAGTACTTC. As protein: CSASSSYEQYF. This chain connects TRBV20-1 to TRBJ2-7; D unclear. Germline CDR1 is DFQATT and CDR2 is SNEGSKA (reference sequence). Trimming pared 3 bases from V and 0 bases from J, leaving 3 bases between. This CDR3 comprises 11 residues.

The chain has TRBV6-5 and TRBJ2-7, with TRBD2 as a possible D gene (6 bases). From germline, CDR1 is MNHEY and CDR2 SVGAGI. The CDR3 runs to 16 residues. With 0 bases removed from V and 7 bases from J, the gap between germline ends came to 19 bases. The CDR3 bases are TGTGCCAGCAGTTACTCAGGCCAGGAGGGATTTGGGGAGCAGTACTTC. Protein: CASSYSGQEGFGEQYF.

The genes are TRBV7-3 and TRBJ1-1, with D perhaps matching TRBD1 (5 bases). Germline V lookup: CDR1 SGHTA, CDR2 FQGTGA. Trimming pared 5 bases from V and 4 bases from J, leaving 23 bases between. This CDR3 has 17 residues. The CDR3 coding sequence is TGTGCCAGCAGCCCGTGGGATAAGGCAGGGATCGGCACTGAAGCTTTCTTT. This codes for CASSPWDKAGIGTEAFF.

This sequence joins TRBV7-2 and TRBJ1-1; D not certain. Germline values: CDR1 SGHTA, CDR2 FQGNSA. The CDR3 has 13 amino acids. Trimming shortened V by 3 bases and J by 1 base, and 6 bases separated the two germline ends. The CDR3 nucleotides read TGTGCCAGCAGCTTCTCGTGGAACACTGAAGCTTTCTTT. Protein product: CASSFSWNTEAFF.

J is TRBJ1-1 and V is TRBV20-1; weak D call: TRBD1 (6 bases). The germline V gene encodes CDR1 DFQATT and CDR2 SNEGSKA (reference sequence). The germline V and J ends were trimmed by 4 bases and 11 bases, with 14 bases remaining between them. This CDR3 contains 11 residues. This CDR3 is CSAIPGDEAFF. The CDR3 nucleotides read TGCAGTGCTATCCCAGGGGATGAGGCTTTCTTT.

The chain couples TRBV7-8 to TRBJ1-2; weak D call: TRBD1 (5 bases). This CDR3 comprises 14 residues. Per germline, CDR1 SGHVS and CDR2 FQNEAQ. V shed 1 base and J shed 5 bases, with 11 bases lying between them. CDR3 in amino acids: CASSLGSGLYGYTF. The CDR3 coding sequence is TGTGCCAGCAGCTTAGGTTCAGGGCTGTATGGCTACACCTTC. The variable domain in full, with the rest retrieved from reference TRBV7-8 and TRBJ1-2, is GAGVSQSPRYKVAKRGQDVALRCDPISGHVSLFWYQQALGQGPEFLTYFQNEAQLDKSGLPSDRFFAERPEGSVSTLKIQRTQQEDSAVYLCASSLGSGLYGYTFGSGTRLTVV.

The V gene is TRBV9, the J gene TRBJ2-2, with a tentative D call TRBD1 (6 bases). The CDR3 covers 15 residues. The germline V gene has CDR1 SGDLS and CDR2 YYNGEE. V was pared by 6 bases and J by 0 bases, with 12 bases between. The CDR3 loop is CASTYRAANTGELFF. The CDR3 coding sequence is TGTGCCAGCACCTACAGGGCTGCGAACACCGGGGAGCTGTTTTTT.

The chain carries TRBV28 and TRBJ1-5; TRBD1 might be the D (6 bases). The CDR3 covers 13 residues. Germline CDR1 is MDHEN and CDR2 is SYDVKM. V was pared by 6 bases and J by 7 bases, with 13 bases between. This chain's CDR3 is CASRETGNQPQHF. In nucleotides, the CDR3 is TGTGCCAGCAGGGAAACAGGGAACCAGCCCCAGCATTTT. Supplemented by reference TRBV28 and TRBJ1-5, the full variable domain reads DVKVTQSSRYLVKRTGEKVFLECVQDMDHENMFWYRQDPGLGLRLIYFSYDVKMKEKGDIPEGYSVSREKKERFSLILESASTNQTSMYLCASRETGNQPQHFGDGTRLSIL.

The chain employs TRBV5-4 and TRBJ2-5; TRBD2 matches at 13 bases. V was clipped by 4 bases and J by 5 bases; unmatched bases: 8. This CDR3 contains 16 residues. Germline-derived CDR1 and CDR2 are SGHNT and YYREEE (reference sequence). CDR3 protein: CASSLEGLAGVETQYF. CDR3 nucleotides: TGTGCCAGCAGCCTGGAAGGACTAGCGGGAGTGGAGACCCAGTACTTC.

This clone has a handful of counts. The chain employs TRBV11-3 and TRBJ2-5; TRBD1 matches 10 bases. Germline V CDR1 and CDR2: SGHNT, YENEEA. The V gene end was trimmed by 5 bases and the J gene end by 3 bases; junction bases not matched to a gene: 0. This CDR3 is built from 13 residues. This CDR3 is CASSGQGEETQYF. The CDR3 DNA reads TGTGCCAGCAGCGGACAGGGGGAAGAGACCCAGTACTTC.

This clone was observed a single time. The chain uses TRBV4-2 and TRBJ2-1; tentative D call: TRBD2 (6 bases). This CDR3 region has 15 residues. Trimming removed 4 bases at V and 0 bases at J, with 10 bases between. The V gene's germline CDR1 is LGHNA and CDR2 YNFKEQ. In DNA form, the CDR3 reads TGTGCCAGCAGCCTGACTAGTTCCTCCTACAATGAGCAGTTCTTC. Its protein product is CASSLTSSSYNEQFF.

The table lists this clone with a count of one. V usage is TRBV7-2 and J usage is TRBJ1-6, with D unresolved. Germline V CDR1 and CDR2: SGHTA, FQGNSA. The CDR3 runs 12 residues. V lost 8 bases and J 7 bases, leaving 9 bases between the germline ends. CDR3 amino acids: CASAAYNSPLHF. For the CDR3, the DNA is TGTGCCAGCGCGGCTTACAATTCACCCCTCCACTTT.

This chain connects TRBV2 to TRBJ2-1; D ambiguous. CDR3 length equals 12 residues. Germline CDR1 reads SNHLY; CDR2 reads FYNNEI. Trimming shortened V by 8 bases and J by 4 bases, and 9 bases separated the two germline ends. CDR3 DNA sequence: TGTGCCAGCCTCAAGGAGTACAATGAGCAGTTCTTC. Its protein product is CASLKEYNEQFF.

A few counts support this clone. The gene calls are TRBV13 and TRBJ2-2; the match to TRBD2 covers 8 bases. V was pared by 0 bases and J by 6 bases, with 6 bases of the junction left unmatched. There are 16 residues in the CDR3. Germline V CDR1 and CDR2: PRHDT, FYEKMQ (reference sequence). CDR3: CASSLGRRGAPGELFF. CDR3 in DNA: TGTGCCAGCAGCTTAGGCAGGCGGGGGGCCCCCGGGGAGCTGTTTTTT.

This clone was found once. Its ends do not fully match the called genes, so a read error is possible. For the CDR3, the DNA is TGTGCCTGGAGTGATCGAACAGCCGGGAGGAGGGTTTACTTC. Translation: CAWSDRTAGRRVYF. The chain joins TRBV30 to TRBJ1-2; D remains ambiguous. CDR3 length: 14 residues. Per germline, CDR1 GTSNPN and CDR2 SVGIG (reference sequence).

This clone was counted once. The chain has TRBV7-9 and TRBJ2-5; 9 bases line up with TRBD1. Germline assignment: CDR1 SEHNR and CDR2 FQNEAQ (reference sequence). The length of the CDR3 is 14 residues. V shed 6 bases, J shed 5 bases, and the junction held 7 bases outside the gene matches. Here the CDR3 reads CASSPTGGWETQYF. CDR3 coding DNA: TGTGCCAGCAGTCCAACAGGGGGCTGGGAGACCCAGTACTTC.

The CDR3 nucleotides are TGCGCCAGCAGCTTGGACACAAGCACAGATACGCAGTATTTT. Protein: CASSLDTSTDTQYF. The chain carries TRBV5-1 and TRBJ2-3; D unclear. Germline-derived CDR1 and CDR2 are SGHRS and YFSETQ. V gave up 0 bases and J gave up 0 bases, with 5 bases separating them. The CDR3 is 14 amino acids.

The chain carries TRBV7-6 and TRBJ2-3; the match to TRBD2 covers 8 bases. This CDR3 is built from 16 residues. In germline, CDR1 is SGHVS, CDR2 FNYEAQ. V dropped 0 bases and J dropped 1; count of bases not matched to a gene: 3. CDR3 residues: CASSLAEAGGTDTQYF. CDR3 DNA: TGTGCCAGCAGCTTAGCAGAAGCGGGGGGCACAGATACGCAGTATTTT.

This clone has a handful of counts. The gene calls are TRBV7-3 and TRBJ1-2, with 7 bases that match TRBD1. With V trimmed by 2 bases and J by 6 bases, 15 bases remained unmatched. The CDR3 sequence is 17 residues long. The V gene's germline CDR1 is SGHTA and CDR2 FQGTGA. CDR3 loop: CASSLSTGEDPRDGYTF. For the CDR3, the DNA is TGTGCCAGCAGCTTATCTACAGGGGAGGATCCACGGGATGGCTACACCTTC.

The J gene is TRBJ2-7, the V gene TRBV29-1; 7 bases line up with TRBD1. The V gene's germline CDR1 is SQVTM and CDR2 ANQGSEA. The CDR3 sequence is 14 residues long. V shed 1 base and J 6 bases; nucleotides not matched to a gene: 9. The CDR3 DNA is TGCAGCGTTGAAGGATACAGGGGTTTGTCCGAGCAGTACTTC. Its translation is CSVEGYRGLSEQYF.

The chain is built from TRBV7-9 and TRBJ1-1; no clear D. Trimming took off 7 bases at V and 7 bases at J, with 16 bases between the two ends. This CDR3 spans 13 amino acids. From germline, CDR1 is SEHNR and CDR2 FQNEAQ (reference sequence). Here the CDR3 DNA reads TGTGCCAGCACCCCCAGCGGTCTTGATGAAGCTTTCTTT. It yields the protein CASTPSGLDEAFF.

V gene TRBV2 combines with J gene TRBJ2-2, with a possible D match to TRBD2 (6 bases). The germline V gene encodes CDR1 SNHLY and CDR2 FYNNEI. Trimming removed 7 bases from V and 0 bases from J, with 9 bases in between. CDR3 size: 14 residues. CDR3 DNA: TGTGCCAGCACCAGACTAGCGAACACCGGGGAGCTGTTTTTT. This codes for CASTRLANTGELFF.

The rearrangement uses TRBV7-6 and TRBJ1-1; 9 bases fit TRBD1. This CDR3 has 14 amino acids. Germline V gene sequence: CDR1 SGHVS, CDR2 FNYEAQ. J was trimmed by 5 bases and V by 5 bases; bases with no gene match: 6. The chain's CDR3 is CASSARTGVTEAFF. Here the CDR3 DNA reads TGTGCCAGCAGCGCCCGGACAGGGGTTACTGAAGCTTTCTTT.

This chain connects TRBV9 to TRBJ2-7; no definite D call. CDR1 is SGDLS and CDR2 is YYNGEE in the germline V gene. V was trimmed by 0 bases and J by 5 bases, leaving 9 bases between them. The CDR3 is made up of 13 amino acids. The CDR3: CASSVDHTNEQYF. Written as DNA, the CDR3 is TGTGCCAGCAGCGTAGATCACACGAACGAGCAGTACTTC.

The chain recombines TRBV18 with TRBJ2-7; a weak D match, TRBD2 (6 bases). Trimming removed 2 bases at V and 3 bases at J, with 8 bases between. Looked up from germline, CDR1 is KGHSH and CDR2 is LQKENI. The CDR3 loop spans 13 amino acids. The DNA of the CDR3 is TGTGCCAGCTCACCAACGGGAGTCTACGAGCAGTACTTC. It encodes CASSPTGVYEQYF.

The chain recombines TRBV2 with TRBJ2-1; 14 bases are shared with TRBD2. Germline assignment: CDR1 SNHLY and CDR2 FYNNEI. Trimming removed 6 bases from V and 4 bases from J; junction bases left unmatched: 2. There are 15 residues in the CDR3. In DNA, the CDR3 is TGTGCCAGCAGGGGACTAGCGGGGGAGTACAATGAGCAGTTCTTC. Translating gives CASRGLAGEYNEQFF.